The 31 T cell receptor beta chains given below trace back to one sample, sequenced in a study of tumor-infiltrating lymphocytes in glioblastoma multiforme (dated by TCRdb to 2016 to 2017). Sequencing used an Illumina HiSeq 2500. A modified ARM-PCR protocol with multiple V-beta primers and a C-beta primer was used to build TCRB libraries from RNA via three nested multiplex PCR rounds. The public reads were reanalyzed by TCRdb: fastp trimming at Q25, MiXCR alignment, in-frame beta chains only. Rows with a matching CDR3 protein are joined into one entry that keeps the most common DNA and genes. The sample includes over 10,000 distinct CDR3 sequences, with over 60% observed a single time. The leading ten clones occupy around 30% of the sample. Sample: brain tumor tissue. The receptors were sampled from a male donor with glioblastoma.

Judged by abundance, this clonotype is large. The V call is TRBV11-1, the J call TRBJ2-3, with 11 bases identical to TRBD2. In germline, CDR1 is SGHAT, CDR2 FQDESV (reference sequence). V was pared by 1 base and J by 0 bases, with 0 bases of the junction left unmatched. This CDR3 region has 16 residues. CDR3 residues: CASSLGLAGSTDTQYF. The DNA for the CDR3 is TGTGCCAGCAGCTTAGGACTAGCGGGGAGCACAGATACGCAGTATTTT.

The chain links TRBV5-4 to TRBJ1-2, with no clear D. Trimming took off 1 base at V and 4 bases at J, with 14 bases between the two ends. The CDR3 has 15 residues. Germline CDR1 SGHNT, CDR2 YYREEE (reference sequence). The CDR3 DNA is TGTGCCAGCAGCTTGTCTTCCAACTCTCTCTATGGCTACACCTTC. This translates into CASSLSSNSLYGYTF.

This chain links TRBV11-2 with TRBJ2-2; possibly TRBD1 or TRBD2 for D (5 bases each). The V gene's germline CDR1 is SGHAT and CDR2 FQNNGV. V was trimmed by 8 bases and J by 1 base, leaving 17 bases between them. The CDR3 consists of 16 residues. The CDR3 bases are TGTGCCAGCTCGAGGGTTCAGGGTCAGAACACCGGGGAGCTGTTTTTT. Its translation: CASSRVQGQNTGELFF.

This clonotype was seen ten or more times. The chain employs TRBV20-1 and TRBJ2-3; 7 positions match TRBD2. V lost 1 base, J lost 4 bases, and 2 bases stayed unmatched. In germline, CDR1 is DFQATT, CDR2 SNEGSKA (reference sequence). The CDR3 covers 13 residues. CDR3 sequence (DNA): TGCAGTGCTAGAGGGGGGGGGGCAGATACGCAGTATTTT. Residues: CSARGGGADTQYF.

To note about this clonotype: No conserved phenylalanine or tryptophan ends this CDR3, so it is likely a read error. V and J are TRBV5-1 and TRBJ2-2, with D possibly TRBD1 on 6 matching bases. The length of the CDR3 is 14 residues. Trimming removed 6 bases at V and 3 bases at J, with 12 bases between. The V gene's germline CDR1 is SGHRS and CDR2 YFSETQ. Written as DNA, the CDR3 is TGCGCCAGCACCCTAGGGACATACACCGGGGAGCTGTTTCTT. This gives the protein CASTLGTYTGELFL.

This clonotype was counted many times. In DNA form, the CDR3 reads TGTGCCAGCACGCCCTCCGGACAGAGCTACAATGAGCAGTTCTTC. Amino acid sequence: CASTPSGQSYNEQFF. The J gene is TRBJ2-1, the V gene TRBV7-9, with D possibly being TRBD1 (6 bases). CDR3 length equals 15 residues. Trimming shortened V by 7 bases and J by 3 bases, and 16 bases separated the two germline ends. CDR1 SEHNR and CDR2 FQNEAQ come from the germline V gene (reference sequence).

Regarding this clonotype: One end of the junction is discordant with germline, which a read error may explain. The rearrangement uses TRBV20-1 and TRBJ1-2, with D tentatively TRBD1 (5 bases). CDR1 and CDR2 from the germline V gene are DFQATT and SNEGSKA (reference sequence). The CDR3 is made up of 14 amino acids. CDR3 bases: TGCAATGCTAGAGATCCAGGGTCCATCTGTGGCTACACCTTC. As protein: CNARDPGSICGYTF.

Worth noting for this clonotype: Because it lacks the conserved phenylalanine or tryptophan at the end, this CDR3 is likely a read error. The limits of the CDR3 on the DNA are not certain, so only TCRdb's listed CDR3 is given. The chain employs TRBV5-4 and TRBJ2-1; the D call of TRBD2 is as the table states it, not checked on the DNA. Termini included, the CDR3 measures 16 amino acids. In germline, CDR1 is SGHNT, CDR2 YYREEE (reference sequence). The CDR3 sequence is CASSGEGAPPYNEHFS.

On this clonotype itself: Here the CDR3 omits its conserved ending phenylalanine or tryptophan, so a read error is the likely source. This rearrangement joins TRBV4-1 to TRBJ1-1; D is perhaps TRBD1 (5 bases). V dropped 3 bases and J dropped 11 bases, with 19 bases sitting between them. Looked up from germline, CDR1 is MGHRA and CDR2 is YSYEKL. The CDR3 has 14 residues. CDR3 residues: CASSHTQGVAEAFS. The CDR3 DNA follows: TGCGCCAGCAGCCACACTCAGGGTGTCGCCGAGGCTTTCTCT.

Within the sample, this clonotype is medium-sized. The rearrangement links TRBV4-1 to TRBJ1-1, with 8 bases matching TRBD1. The germline CDR1 and CDR2 sequences are MGHRA and YSYEKL. The CDR3 loop spans 16 amino acids. With V trimmed by 3 bases and J by 3 bases, 9 bases remained unmatched. The CDR3 coding sequence is TGCGCCAGCAGCCAGACACAGGGGGTAGGGGACACTGAAGCTTTCTTT. Its translation: CASSQTQGVGDTEAFF.

This clonotype occurred a few times. The J gene is TRBJ2-1, the V gene TRBV20-1; D gene uncertain. The germline V gene encodes CDR1 DFQATT and CDR2 SNEGSKA (reference sequence). The V gene lost 0 bases and the J gene lost 3 bases, with 9 bases spanning the gap. The CDR3 contains 14 residues. CDR3 protein: CSARDKKNYNEQFF. The CDR3 nucleotides read TGCAGTGCTAGAGATAAGAAAAACTACAATGAGCAGTTCTTC.

In nucleotides, the CDR3 is TGTGCCAGCAGTTCCCTTGGGGGGAACACTGAAGCTTTCTTT. Amino acid sequence: CASSSLGGNTEAFF. The V call is TRBV12-3 or TRBV12-4, the J call TRBJ1-1, with D possibly being TRBD1 (5 bases). The CDR3 sequence is 14 residues long. Trimming removed 4 bases from V and 1 base from J, with 10 bases in between.

The J gene is TRBJ2-1, the V gene TRBV29-1; 8 bases are shared with TRBD1. Germline trimming cut 7 bases from V and 0 bases from J; bases unmatched to any gene: 2. Germline V CDR1 and CDR2: SQVTM, ANQGSEA. The CDR3 loop spans 13 amino acids. In nucleotides, the CDR3 is TGCAGCGGAACAGGGGGCTCCTACAATGAGCAGTTCTTC. It is translated as CSGTGGSYNEQFF.

This sequence joins TRBV29-1 and TRBJ2-7; tentative D call: TRBD2 (6 bases). V was cut by 4 bases and J by 0 bases, with 16 bases left in between. Per the germline V gene, CDR1 is SQVTM and CDR2 is ANQGSEA. This CDR3 contains 15 residues. DNA for the CDR3: TGCAGCGTTGCCGGACTGGAGGGGAGCTCCTACGAGCAGTACTTC. The encoded protein is CSVAGLEGSSYEQYF.

This clonotype has more than one count but fewer than ten. V gene TRBV20-1 combines with J gene TRBJ2-7; no reliable D call. Trimming pared 2 bases from V and 5 bases from J, leaving 13 bases between. Germline V gene data show CDR1 as DFQATT and CDR2 as SNEGSKA (reference sequence). The CDR3 has 13 amino acids. CDR3: CSARSLVGHEQYF. CDR3 in DNA: TGCAGTGCTAGAAGCCTAGTCGGTCACGAGCAGTACTTC.

Of note for this clonotype: The junction departs from germline at one end; a sequencing error may be responsible. The rearrangement joins TRBV11-2 to TRBJ2-7; 8 bases align to TRBD1. Germline V gene data show CDR1 as SGHAT and CDR2 as FQNNGV. This CDR3 comprises 15 residues. CDR3 sequence reads: CAGSLRTGSSYQQYF. DNA for the CDR3: TGTGCCGGCAGCCTCCGGACAGGGAGCTCCTACCAGCAGTACTTC.

This clonotype is termed medium-sized. The chain uses TRBV6-1 and TRBJ2-5, with D uncertain. This CDR3 region has 12 residues. V lost 2 bases and J lost 7, with 8 bases in between. Germline CDR1 reads MNHNS; CDR2 reads SASEGT. CDR3 in amino acids: CASSESVVTQYF. CDR3 in DNA: TGTGCCAGCAGTGAAAGTGTAGTGACCCAGTACTTC.

The rearrangement uses TRBV14 and TRBJ1-2; the D is unclear. Germline V gene sequence: CDR1 SGHDN, CDR2 FVKESK. Trimming removed 1 base from V and 2 bases from J, with 5 bases in between. The CDR3 sequence is 13 residues long. The CDR3 sequence: CASSQVPNYGYTF. The CDR3 nucleotides read TGTGCCAGCAGCCAAGTTCCGAACTATGGCTACACCTTC.

CDR3 amino acids: CASSLPGGTSGSVTQYF. In DNA, the CDR3 is TGTGCCAGCAGCCTCCCTGGTGGGACTAGCGGGAGTGTGACCCAGTACTTC. The chain uses TRBV7-9 and TRBJ2-5; 14 nucleotides align to TRBD2. This CDR3 has 17 amino acids. Looked up from germline, CDR1 is SEHNR and CDR2 is FQNEAQ (reference sequence). Trimming removed 5 bases from V and 7 bases from J; junction bases left unmatched: 12. Filled out from reference TRBV7-9 and TRBJ2-5, the complete variable domain reads DTGVSQNPRHKITKRGQNVTFRCDPISEHNRLYWYRQTLGQGPEFLTYFQNEAQLEKSRLLSDRFSAERPKGSFSTLEIQRTEQGDSAMYLCASSLPGGTSGSVTQYFGPGTRLLVL.

V is TRBV20-1 and J is TRBJ2-1, with no clear D. The length of the CDR3 is 14 residues. V was shortened by 1 base and J by 9 bases, with 16 bases between the two germline ends. From germline, CDR1 is DFQATT and CDR2 SNEGSKA (reference sequence). The CDR3 sequence is CSARVRVVASEQFF. DNA for the CDR3: TGCAGTGCTAGAGTTCGGGTGGTAGCATCTGAGCAGTTCTTC.

The V gene is TRBV20-1, the J gene TRBJ1-2; weak D call: TRBD1 (5 bases). V lost 6 bases and J 4 bases, leaving 12 bases between the germline ends. The CDR3 has 12 residues. The germline CDR1 and CDR2 sequences are DFQATT and SNEGSKA (reference sequence). The CDR3 reads CSAKSGTYGYTF. The CDR3 coding sequence is TGCAGTGCCAAATCCGGGACCTATGGCTACACCTTC.

This clonotype was picked up a small number of times. The chain employs TRBV3-1 and TRBJ1-1; maybe TRBD1 (5 bases). With 4 bases removed from V and 1 base from J, the gap between germline ends came to 13 bases. Per germline, CDR1 LGHDT and CDR2 YNNKEL (reference sequence). This CDR3 comprises 15 residues. The CDR3 loop reads CASSRHLTENTEAFF. As DNA, the CDR3 is TGTGCCAGCAGCCGACATTTGACAGAGAACACTGAAGCTTTCTTT.

A note on this clonotype: An end of the junction differs from the germline gene, which may be a read error. This chain joins TRBV4-1 and TRBJ1-1; the D is unclear. The CDR3 contains 17 residues. Germline CDR1 is MGHRA and CDR2 is YSYEKL. The CDR3 loop reads CASSQDGGRPGNTDAIF. CDR3 in DNA: TGCGCCAGCAGCCAAGATGGCGGCAGGCCGGGGAACACTGACGCTATCTTT.

This clonotype showed up just once. This sequence joins TRBV29-1 and TRBJ2-3, with a possible D match to TRBD1 (5 bases). The CDR3 consists of 12 residues. CDR1 SQVTM and CDR2 ANQGSEA come from the germline V gene. The CDR3 sequence: CGEGQGGDTQYF. Here the CDR3 DNA reads TGCGGCGAAGGTCAGGGTGGGGATACGCAGTATTTT.

A note on this clonotype: Germline is not matched at one junction end, which may reflect a read error. This rearrangement joins TRBV6-1 to TRBJ2-7, with unresolved D. Germline lookup yields CDR1 MNHNS and CDR2 SASEGT. The CDR3 is 13 residues long. The CDR3 reads CANSESPGHEQYF. The CDR3 DNA reads TGTGCCAACAGTGAGTCTCCTGGACACGAGCAGTACTTC.

A remark on this clonotype: A read error may explain this, as a much larger clone is one base away. This chain links TRBV20-1 with TRBJ2-4, with D possibly TRBD2 on 5 matching bases. This CDR3 comprises 14 residues. Germline values: CDR1 DFQATT, CDR2 SNEGSKA (reference sequence). CDR3 bases: TGCAGTGCATCCCCCGGGGAAGCCGAAAACATTCAGTACTTC. This codes for CSASPGEAENIQYF.

Details on this clonotype: The junction shows a germline mismatch at one end, possibly a read error. The rearrangement joins TRBV6-1 to TRBJ2-5; D is possibly TRBD2 (7 bases). Germline V gene sequence: CDR1 MNHNS, CDR2 SASEGT. The CDR3 totals 14 residues. CDR3: CASSDGGPVETRYF. As DNA, the CDR3 is TGTGCCAGCAGTGACGGGGGGCCTGTAGAGACCCGGTACTTC.

This chain uses TRBV6-1 with TRBJ1-1; no reliable D call. The V gene lost 3 bases and the J gene lost 2 bases, with 4 bases spanning the gap. The CDR3 totals 12 residues. Germline V gene lookup returns CDR1 MNHNS and CDR2 SASEGT. The CDR3 reads CASSELNTEAFF. In nucleotides, the CDR3 is TGTGCCAGCAGTGAGCTAAACACTGAAGCTTTCTTT.

The CDR3 spells CASRPLTSRGYEQYF. The CDR3 nucleotides are TGTGCCAGCAGACCTCTGACTAGCCGGGGTTACGAGCAGTACTTC. The J gene is TRBJ2-7, the V gene TRBV6-2 or TRBV6-3; 7 bases align to TRBD2. The CDR3 spans 15 residues. The trim removed 6 bases at V and 4 bases at J, leaving 12 bases unmatched. CDR1 and CDR2 (germline): MNHEY, SVGEGT.

The chain carries TRBV5-4 and TRBJ1-6; D remains unclear. CDR1 and CDR2 from the germline V gene are SGHNT and YYREEE (reference sequence). This CDR3 region has 17 residues. V was trimmed by 3 bases and J by 0 bases, leaving 13 bases between them. The CDR3 sequence is CASSSGGLSSYNSPLHF. The CDR3 nucleotides are TGTGCCAGCAGCTCCGGAGGATTGAGCTCCTATAATTCACCCCTCCACTTT.

Here the CDR3 reads CSVQKQGLEQFF. CDR3 sequence (DNA): TGCAGCGTTCAAAAACAGGGCCTGGAGCAGTTCTTC. The V call is TRBV29-1, the J call TRBJ2-1; D is perhaps TRBD1 (6 bases). CDR3 length equals 12 residues. Per the germline V gene, CDR1 is SQVTM and CDR2 is ANQGSEA. V was shortened by 5 bases and J by 10 bases, with 15 bases between the two germline ends.